This TCR beta chain was retrieved from a study of beta chain features in type 1 diabetes. Study-wide context: Sorted cells from all samples, numbering 95 million to 140 million, were examined. Study-wide results and caveats: Shorter TCRB CDR3s, moderately but significantly so, marked every one of the four CD4+ subsets in Type 1 diabetes patients.

Using CD45RO/CCR7/CD25/CD127/CD95/CD27, CD4+ naive, central memory, regulatory and stem cell-like memory cells were sorted. Each of the sorted populations had a purity greater than 95%. Details on this clone: Its antigen is not identified.

The whole isolated RNA underwent reverse transcription, so sequencing captured expressed TCRB transcripts. Clones were sequenced by immunoSEQ multiplex PCR, and TCRdb holds only the in-frame ones, with some missing. The data show more than 300,000 clones, around 9.7% seen once. The V and J ends lost 6 bases and 0 bases respectively, with 11 bases between them. The CDR3 has 15 amino acids. Germline-derived CDR1 and CDR2 are LNHDA and SQIVND (reference sequence). The V call is TRBV19, the J call TRBJ1-4; TRBD1 might be the D (5 bases). The material sequenced was central memory CD4+ T cells from blood. This TCR derives from a young man with type 1 diabetes. CDR3 residues: CASSGTLTTNEKLFF. Written as DNA, the CDR3 is TGTGCCAGTAGCGGGACTCTTACAACTAATGAAAAACTGTTTTTT.